Presented here are 12 T cell receptor beta chains from one specimen sequenced in a study of T cells in Graves' hyperthyroidism and ophthalmopathy. RNA transcripts served as the template for amplifying TCR beta CDR3 regions. The HTBI set primed first-round TCR CDR3 RT-PCR. A single record per CDR3 protein comes from TCRdb applying MiXCR to the multiplex PCR reads. The repertoire includes hundreds of thousands of distinct CDR3 sequences, about 15% of them detected once, and roughly 10% sits in the top ten. The sequenced sample consisted of blood. These receptors came from a woman aged 18-30 years with Graves' hyperthyroidism.

The chain combines TRBV7-9 with TRBJ2-3; 10 positions agree with TRBD2. The CDR3 is made up of 15 amino acids. V was pared by 3 bases and J by 8 bases, with 8 bases of the junction left unmatched. Germline V gene data show CDR1 as SEHNR and CDR2 as FQNEAQ (reference sequence). The CDR3 nucleotides are TGTGCCAGCAGCTTGGGACTAGCGTCGGAGGGTACGCAGTATTTT. Translating gives CASSLGLASEGTQYF.

This clonotype appeared many times. V and J are TRBV27 and TRBJ2-7; TRBD2 aligns across 12 bases. This CDR3 has 15 amino acids. Germline trimming cut 5 bases from V and 7 bases from J; bases unmatched to any gene: 9. The V gene's germline CDR1 is MNHEY and CDR2 SMNVEV (reference sequence). CDR3 protein: CASSPPASGRGEQYF. CDR3 sequence (DNA): TGTGCCAGCAGTCCCCCGGCTAGCGGGAGGGGTGAGCAGTACTTC.

CDR3 sequence: CASSPTSGSSSNEQFF. The CDR3 DNA sequence: TGTGCCAGCTCTCCGACTAGCGGGAGTTCATCCAATGAGCAGTTCTTC. The chain links TRBV18 to TRBJ2-1; 12 nucleotides line up with TRBD2. The CDR3 has 16 amino acids. Germline V CDR1 and CDR2: KGHSH, LQKENI. Losses at the gene ends were 6 bases for V and 6 bases for J; bases not matched to a gene: 9.

This rearrangement joins TRBV19 to TRBJ2-3; D possibly corresponds to TRBD1 (6 bases). Deletions cut 5 bases from V and 2 bases from J, with 17 bases between. This CDR3 comprises 16 residues. From germline, CDR1 is LNHDA and CDR2 SQIVND (reference sequence). The CDR3 DNA sequence: TGTGCCAGTAGTGTTGGAACCGGGACACACACAGATACGCAGTATTTT. Protein: CASSVGTGTHTDTQYF.

This clonotype has a handful of counts. This may be a read error, as it is one base from a much larger clone. The chain recombines TRBV29-1 with TRBJ2-1; TRBD2 is a possible D gene (5 bases). V lost 4 bases and J lost 6, with 19 bases in between. The CDR3 totals 15 residues. From germline, CDR1 is SQVTM and CDR2 ANQGSEA. CDR3 sequence reads: CSVGDPRAAFNEQFF. For the CDR3, the DNA is TGCAGCGTTGGAGACCCCCGAGCGGCGTTCAATGAGCAGTTCTTC.

This clonotype was seen a few times. The V call is TRBV10-1, the J call TRBJ2-2; the match to TRBD2 covers 7 bases. The trim removed 10 bases at V and 2 bases at J, leaving 7 bases unmatched. The CDR3 has 14 residues. The V gene's germline CDR1 is WNHNN and CDR2 SYGVQD (reference sequence). The CDR3 region is CATRGAGNTGELFF. CDR3 sequence (DNA): TGCGCCACTCGAGGAGCGGGAAACACCGGGGAGCTGTTTTTT.

The chain links TRBV6-2 or TRBV6-3 to TRBJ1-2, with a tentative D call TRBD1 (5 bases). V gave up 4 bases and J gave up 8 bases, with 14 bases separating them. The CDR3 is 13 residues long. Looked up from germline, CDR1 is MNHEY and CDR2 is SVGEGT. CDR3 region: CASSWGQNLGYTF. Here the CDR3 DNA reads TGTGCCAGCAGTTGGGGCCAGAACTTAGGCTACACCTTC.

The genes are TRBV20-1 and TRBJ2-2; possibly TRBD1 for D (5 bases). Germline CDR1 DFQATT, CDR2 SNEGSKA (reference sequence). V gave up 3 bases and J gave up 4 bases, with 18 bases separating them. This CDR3 is built from 16 residues. DNA of the CDR3: TGCAGTGCTAGGCCGTCCTCGCTTCAGGGCACCGGGGAGCTGTTTTTT. It codes for CSARPSSLQGTGELFF.

This clonotype was recorded a few times. The chain recombines TRBV7-9 with TRBJ2-1; D perhaps matches TRBD1 (7 bases). The germline V gene has CDR1 SEHNR and CDR2 FQNEAQ (reference sequence). This CDR3 region has 16 residues. Trimming took 5 bases from V and 2 from J, leaving 16 bases between them. The CDR3 here is CASSQPQGGAYNEQFF. For the CDR3, the DNA is TGTGCCAGCAGCCAACCTCAGGGGGGAGCCTACAATGAGCAGTTCTTC.

About this clonotype itself: The CDR3 end shows no conserved phenylalanine or tryptophan, and so a read error is likely. The gene calls are TRBV20-1 and TRBJ2-7; no firm D call. Germline loops: CDR1 DFQATT, CDR2 SNEGSKA (reference sequence). Trimming cost V 3 bases and J 3 bases, with 6 bases left between them. CDR3 length: 11 residues. The CDR3 DNA follows: TGCAGTGCTAGTCGCCTCTACGAGCAGTACCTC. Translated: CSASRLYEQYL.

The count of this clonotype is one. The chain combines TRBV4-1 with TRBJ2-4; D unclear. CDR3 length: 17 residues. V shed 4 bases and J shed 0 bases, with 16 bases lying between them. CDR1 and CDR2 from the germline V gene are MGHRA and YSYEKL. The CDR3 bases are TGCGCCAGCAGCCCAATTAATAGCTTTTTAGCCAAAAACATTCAGTACTTC. As protein: CASSPINSFLAKNIQYF.

This clonotype was counted a few times. This sequence joins TRBV3-1 and TRBJ2-1, with 8 bases identical to TRBD2. From germline, CDR1 is LGHDT and CDR2 YNNKEL (reference sequence). Unmatched junction bases numbered 8, after V lost 2 bases and J lost 8 bases. The length of the CDR3 is 15 residues. The CDR3 DNA reads as TGTGCCAGCAGCCAAATAGCGGGACAAATACATGAGCAGTTCTTC. Residues: CASSQIAGQIHEQFF.